The T cell receptor (beta chain) described here comes from a study of neurological immune-mediated disorders. Every sequencing run generated over 160 million TCR-beta sequences from 15-18 subjects. TCRdb recomputed calls from the 5' RACE reads with MiXCR, one row per CDR3 protein. The sample shows about 82,000 distinct CDR3 sequences, 2% to 3% of them seen only once. In its sample, this clonotype was seen many times. Antigen: not known. Unsorted libraries were generated from 2 million PBMCs. These cells had been stored in RNAlater at -80 C. Study results and limitations: Private repertoires in all groups were suggested by the finding that expanded clones across subjects shared no CDR3 amino acid sequences.

CDR3 length: 15 residues. The J segment lost 5 bases and the V segment lost 2 bases, leaving 6 bases of the junction unmatched. Germline-derived CDR1 and CDR2 are SGHRS and YFSETQ. The source material was PBMCs. The V call is TRBV5-1, the J call TRBJ2-1, with 8 bases that match TRBD2. The TCR was taken from a woman aged 30 to 39 with multiple sclerosis. CDR3 bases: TGCGCCAGCAGCTTAACCGGGACTAGGGACAATGAGCAGTTCTTC. Its translation is CASSLTGTRDNEQFF.